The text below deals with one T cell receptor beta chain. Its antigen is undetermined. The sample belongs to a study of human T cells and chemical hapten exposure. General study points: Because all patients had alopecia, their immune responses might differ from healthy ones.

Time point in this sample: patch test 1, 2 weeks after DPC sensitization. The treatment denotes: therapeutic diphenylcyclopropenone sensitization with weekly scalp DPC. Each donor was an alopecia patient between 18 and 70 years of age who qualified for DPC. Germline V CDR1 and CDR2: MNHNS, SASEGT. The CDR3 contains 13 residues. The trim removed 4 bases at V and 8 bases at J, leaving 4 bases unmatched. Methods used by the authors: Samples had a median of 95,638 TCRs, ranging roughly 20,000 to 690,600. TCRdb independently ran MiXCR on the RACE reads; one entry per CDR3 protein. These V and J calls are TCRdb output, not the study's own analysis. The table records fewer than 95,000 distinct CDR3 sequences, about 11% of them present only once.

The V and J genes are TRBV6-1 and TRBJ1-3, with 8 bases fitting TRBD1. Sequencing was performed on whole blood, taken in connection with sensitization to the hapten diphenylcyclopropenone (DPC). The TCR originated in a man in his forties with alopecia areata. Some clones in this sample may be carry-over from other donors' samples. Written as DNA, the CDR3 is TGTGCCAGCAGTGGACAGGGGTTGGACACCATATATTTT. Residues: CASSGQGLDTIYF.